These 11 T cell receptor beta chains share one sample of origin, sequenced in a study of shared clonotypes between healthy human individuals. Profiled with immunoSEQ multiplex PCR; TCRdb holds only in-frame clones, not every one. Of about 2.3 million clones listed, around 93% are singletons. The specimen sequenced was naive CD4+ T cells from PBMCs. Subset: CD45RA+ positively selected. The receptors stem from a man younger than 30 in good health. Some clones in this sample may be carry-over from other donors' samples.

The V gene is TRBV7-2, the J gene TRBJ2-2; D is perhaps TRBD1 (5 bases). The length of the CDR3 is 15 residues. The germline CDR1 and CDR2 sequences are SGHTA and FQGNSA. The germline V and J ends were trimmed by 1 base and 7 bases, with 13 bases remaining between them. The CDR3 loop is CASSLGTGFHGELFF. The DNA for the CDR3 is TGTGCCAGCAGCTTAGGAACAGGATTCCACGGGGAGCTGTTTTTT.

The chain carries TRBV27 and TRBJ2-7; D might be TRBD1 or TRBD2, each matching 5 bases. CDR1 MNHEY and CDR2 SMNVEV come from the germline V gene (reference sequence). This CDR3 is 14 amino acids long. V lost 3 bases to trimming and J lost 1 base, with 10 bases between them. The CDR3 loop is CASSFRDGSYEQYF. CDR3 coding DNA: TGTGCCAGCAGTTTCCGGGACGGGTCCTACGAGCAGTACTTC.

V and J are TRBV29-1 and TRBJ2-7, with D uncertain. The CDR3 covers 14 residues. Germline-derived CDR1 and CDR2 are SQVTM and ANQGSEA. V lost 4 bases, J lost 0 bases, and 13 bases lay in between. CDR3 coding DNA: TGCAGCGTTGGGTTGGGGTTGAGCTCCTACGAGCAGTACTTC. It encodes CSVGLGLSSYEQYF.

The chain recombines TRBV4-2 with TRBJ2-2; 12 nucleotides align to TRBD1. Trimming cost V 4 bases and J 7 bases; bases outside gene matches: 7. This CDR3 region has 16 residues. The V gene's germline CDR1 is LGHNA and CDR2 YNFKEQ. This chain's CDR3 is CASSPGDRGRSGELFF. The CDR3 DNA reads TGTGCCAGCAGCCCAGGGGACAGGGGGCGGAGCGGGGAGCTGTTTTTT.

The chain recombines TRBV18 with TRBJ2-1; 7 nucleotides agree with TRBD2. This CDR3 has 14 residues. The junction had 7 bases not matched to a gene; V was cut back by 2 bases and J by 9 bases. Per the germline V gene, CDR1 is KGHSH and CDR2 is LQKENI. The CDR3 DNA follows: TGTGCCAGCTCACCAGGACTAGGCTCTAGTGAGCAGTTCTTC. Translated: CASSPGLGSSEQFF.

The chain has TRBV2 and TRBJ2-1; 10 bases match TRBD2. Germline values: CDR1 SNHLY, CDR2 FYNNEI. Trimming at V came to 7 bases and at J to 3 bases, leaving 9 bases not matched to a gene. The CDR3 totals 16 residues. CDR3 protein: CASTIGLAGDYNEQFF. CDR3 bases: TGTGCCAGCACAATCGGGCTAGCGGGAGACTACAATGAGCAGTTCTTC. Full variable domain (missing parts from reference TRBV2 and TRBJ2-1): EPEVTQTPSHQVTQMGQEVILRCVPISNHLYFYWYRQILGQKVEFLVSFYNNEISEKSEIFDDQFSVERPDGSNFTLKIRSTKLEDSAMYFCASTIGLAGDYNEQFFGPGTRLTVL.

CDR3 residues: CASSLSPGSGSYEQYF. As DNA, the CDR3 is TGTGCCAGCAGTTTAAGCCCGGGATCGGGCTCCTACGAGCAGTACTTC. The rearrangement uses TRBV28 and TRBJ2-7; D might be TRBD2 (5 bases). This CDR3 has 16 residues. Looked up from germline, CDR1 is MDHEN and CDR2 is SYDVKM. The V and J ends lost 2 bases and 0 bases respectively, with 14 bases between them.

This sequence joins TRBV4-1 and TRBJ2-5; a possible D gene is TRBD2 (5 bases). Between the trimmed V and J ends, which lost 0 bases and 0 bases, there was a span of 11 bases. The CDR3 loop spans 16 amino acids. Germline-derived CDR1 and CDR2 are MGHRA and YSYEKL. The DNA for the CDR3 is TGCGCCAGCAGCCAAGAAGGCGGGTCGCACCAAGAGACCCAGTACTTC. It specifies CASSQEGGSHQETQYF.

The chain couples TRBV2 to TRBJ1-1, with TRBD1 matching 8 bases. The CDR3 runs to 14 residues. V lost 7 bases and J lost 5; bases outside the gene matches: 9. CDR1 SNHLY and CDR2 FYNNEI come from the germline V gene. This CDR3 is CASKAGQGNTEAFF. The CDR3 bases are TGTGCCAGCAAGGCTGGACAGGGAAATACTGAAGCTTTCTTT.

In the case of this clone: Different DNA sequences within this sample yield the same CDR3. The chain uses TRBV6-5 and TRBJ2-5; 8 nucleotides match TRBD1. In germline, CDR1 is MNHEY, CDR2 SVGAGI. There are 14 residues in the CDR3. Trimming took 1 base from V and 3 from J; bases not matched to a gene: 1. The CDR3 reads CASSYWDRKETQYF. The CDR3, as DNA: TGTGCCAGCAGTTACTGGGACAGGAAAGAGACCCAGTACTTC.

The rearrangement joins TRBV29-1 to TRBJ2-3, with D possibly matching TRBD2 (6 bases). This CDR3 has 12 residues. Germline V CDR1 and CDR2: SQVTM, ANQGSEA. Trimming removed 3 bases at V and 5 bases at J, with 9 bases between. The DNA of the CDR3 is TGCAGCGTTGATGGCGGGGAAGATACGCAGTATTTT. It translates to CSVDGGEDTQYF.